Listed below are T cell receptor beta chains from one sample, sequenced in a study of T cell repertoires in cytomegalovirus infection. TCRdb reprocessed the reads via MiXCR and lists one record per CDR3 protein. The sample lists about 27,000 distinct CDR3 sequences, around 19% seen once, with approximately 80% in the top ten. Their antigens are not known. The specimen comprised CD8+ T cells from cultured PBMCs, sampled from culture after CMV antigen stimulation. The receptors derive from a human donor in good health (CMV status not recorded). Some clones in this sample may be carry-over from other donors' samples. CDR3s include the opening cysteine and the closing phenylalanine or tryptophan. D genes are given only for firm matches. Size tells how often a clone was seen (once, few, many) or the class of an expanded clone, and some rows leave it out.

TRBJ1-2,few,TRBV28,NA,TGTGCCAGCAGTTTGACTCCTAAGGGCTATGGCTACACCTTC,CASSLTPKGYGYTF
TRBJ2-3,few,TRBV7-2,TRBD2,TGTGCCAGCAGCTTAGGGAGAAGGGTAGCGGGGGACGCAGATACGCAGTATTTT,CASSLGRRVAGDADTQYF
TRBJ2-5,many,TRBV7-2,NA,TGTGCCAGCAGCTTAGGCCAAGAGACCCAGTACTTC,CASSLGQETQYF
TRBJ2-5,NA,TRBV7-3,NA,TGTGCCAGCAGCTCATGGGACGGCAAAACCCAGTACTTC,CASSSWDGKTQYF
TRBJ2-7,NA,TRBV4-1,NA,TGCGCCAGCAGCCAAGATCCGGGAAGTAGGGCCGAGCAGTACTTC,CASSQDPGSRAEQYF
TRBJ2-7,few,TRBV28,NA,TGTGCCAGCGGGGAAATTACAGGGTACGAGCAGTACTTC,CASGEITGYEQYF
TRBJ1-1,few,TRBV7-6,NA,TGTGCCAGCAGTGTGGACCCGAACACTGAAGCTTTCTTT,CASSVDPNTEAFF
TRBJ2-7,once,TRBV29-1,NA,TGCAGCGCCCGAGGACAGCCCTACGAGCAGTACTTC,CSARGQPYEQYF
TRBJ2-1,few,TRBV6-2/TRBV6-3,NA,TGTGCCAGCAGTTACCTAGCGCGGGATGATGAGCAGTTCTTC,CASSYLARDDEQFF
TRBJ2-7,NA,TRBV7-2,NA,TGTGCCAGCAGCTGGGGGTACGAGCAGTACTTC,CASSWGYEQYF
TRBJ2-3,NA,TRBV7-2,NA,TGTGCCAGCAGCCCGGCACAGGGAACAGATACGCAGTATTTT,CASSPAQGTDTQYF
TRBJ2-3,few,TRBV2,NA,TGTGCCAGCAGTGAGGGGCCATGGGCCGATACGCAGTATTTT,CASSEGPWADTQYF
TRBJ1-5,few,TRBV12-3/TRBV12-4,NA,TGTGCCAGCAGTTCGCCTGGGACGCATCAGCCCCAGCATTTT,CASSSPGTHQPQHF
TRBJ2-3,few,TRBV7-2,TRBD2,TGTGCCAGCAGCCCGGGGCTAGCGGGGGGGCTCGGGTCAGATACGCAGTATTTT,CASSPGLAGGLGSDTQYF
TRBJ1-1,NA,TRBV7-6,NA,TGTGCCAGCAGCTCCCAGATGGCGATGAACACTGAAGCTTTCTTT,CASSSQMAMNTEAFF
TRBJ2-7,few,TRBV3-1,NA,TGTGCCAGCAGCCACCAAGTAGCCTACGAGCAGTACTTC,CASSHQVAYEQYF
TRBJ1-5,NA,TRBV7-2,NA,TGTGCCAGCAGCTTAGCCCCCAGGGCCAGGGACGGTCAGCCCCAGCATTTT,CASSLAPRARDGQPQHF
TRBJ1-1,NA,TRBV29-1,NA,TGCAGCGTCTCAGGGAACACTGAAGCTTTCTTT,CSVSGNTEAFF
TRBJ1-4,once,TRBV18,NA,TGTGCCAGCTCACCATCCCCCAGAAATGAAAAACTGTTTTTT,CASSPSPRNEKLFF
TRBJ1-1,many,TRBV7-2,TRBD1,TGTGCCAGCAGCATAACAGGGGTGAACACTGAAGCTTTCTTT,CASSITGVNTEAFF
TRBJ2-1,few,TRBV6-8,NA,TGTGCCAGCACCCCTGAAAAGGTTTCCTACAATGAGCAGTTCTTC,CASTPEKVSYNEQFF
TRBJ2-3,NA,TRBV7-3,TRBD1,TGTGCCAGCAGCCCCATCTGGCAGGGGGCCTTCACAGATACGCAGTATTTT,CASSPIWQGAFTDTQYF
TRBJ1-1,NA,TRBV12-3/TRBV12-4,TRBD1,TGTGCCAGCAGAAGGACAGGAAAATTGGTAGCTTTCTTT,CASRRTGKLVAFF
TRBJ1-1,NA,TRBV9,NA,TGTGCCAGCAGCCCAACAAGCCGAGGCTGGGTCTCTGAAGCTTTCTTT,CASSPTSRGWVSEAFF
TRBJ2-7,NA,TRBV7-3,TRBD2,TGTGCCAGCAGCTCGGCGGGAGGGACCCTGAGAGAGCAGTACTTC,CASSSAGGTLREQYF